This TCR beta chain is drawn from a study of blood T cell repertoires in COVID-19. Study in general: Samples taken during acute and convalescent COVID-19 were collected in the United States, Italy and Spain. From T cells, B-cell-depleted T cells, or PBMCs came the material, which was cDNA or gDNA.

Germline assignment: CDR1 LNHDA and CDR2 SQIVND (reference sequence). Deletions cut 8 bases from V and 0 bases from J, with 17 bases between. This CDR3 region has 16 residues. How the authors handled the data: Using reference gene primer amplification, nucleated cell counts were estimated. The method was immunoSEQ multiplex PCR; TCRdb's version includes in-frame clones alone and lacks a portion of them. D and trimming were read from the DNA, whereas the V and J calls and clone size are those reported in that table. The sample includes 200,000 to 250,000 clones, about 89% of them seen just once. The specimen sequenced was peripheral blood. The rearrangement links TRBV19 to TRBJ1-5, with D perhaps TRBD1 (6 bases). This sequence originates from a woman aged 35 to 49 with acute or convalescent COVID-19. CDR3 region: CASRKAGHSSNQPQHF. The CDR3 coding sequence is TGTGCCAGTCGAAAAGCGGGACATTCTAGCAATCAGCCCCAGCATTTT.